The rows below give T cell receptor beta chains drawn from one sample of a study of T cell repertoires in cytomegalovirus infection. TCRdb re-called the reads through MiXCR, storing one row per CDR3 protein. The table lists about 300,000 distinct CDR3 sequences, under 30% of them singletons. The sequenced sample was PBMCs. Receptors originate from a human donor in good health (CMV status not recorded). Some clones in this sample may be carry-over from other donors' samples. The CDR3 runs from the conserved cysteine through the conserved F or W. A D gene is named only where the DNA matches it firmly. Clone size is given for some rows only: seen once, a few or many times, or a class if the clone is expanded.

size,J,V,D,CDR3,DNA
few,TRBJ2-1,TRBV12-3/TRBV12-4,-,CASNLGSYNEQFF,TGTGCCAGCAACCTCGGGAGCTACAATGAGCAGTTCTTC
-,TRBJ1-1,TRBV11-2,TRBD1,CASSLSTGGAGNTEAFF,TGTGCCAGCAGCTTATCCACAGGGGGCGCGGGGAACACTGAAGCTTTCTTT
few,TRBJ1-2,TRBV15,-,CATSRDPEGYGYTF,TGTGCCACCAGCAGAGATCCGGAGGGCTATGGCTACACCTTC
-,TRBJ2-7,TRBV7-9,-,CASSLPPGVEQYF,TGTGCCAGCAGCTTACCCCCCGGAGTCGAGCAGTACTTC
-,TRBJ2-5,TRBV12-3/TRBV12-4,-,CASSYTVGQETQYF,TGTGCCAGCAGTTATACCGTAGGGCAAGAGACCCAGTACTTC
many,TRBJ1-4,TRBV7-2,TRBD1,CASSSDRGWEKLFF,TGTGCCAGCAGCTCGGACAGGGGTTGGGAAAAACTGTTTTTT
-,TRBJ2-1,TRBV20-1,-,CSARRGSLNEQFF,TGCAGTGCTAGGAGAGGGTCCCTAAATGAGCAGTTCTTC
many,TRBJ2-6,TRBV10-3,-,CAISVKASGANVLTF,TGTGCCATCAGTGTTAAAGCATCTGGGGCCAACGTCCTGACTTTC
-,TRBJ2-2,TRBV5-4,TRBD2,CASSYPSGGNTGELFF,TGTGCCAGCAGCTATCCTAGCGGGGGGAACACCGGGGAGCTGTTTTTT
few,TRBJ2-1,TRBV7-2,-,CASSLGGQAAYNEQFF,TGTGCCAGCAGCTTAGGTGGCCAGGCAGCCTACAATGAGCAGTTCTTC
-,TRBJ1-5,TRBV28,TRBD1,CASSLGGTGNQPQNF,TGTGCCAGCAGTTTAGGAGGGACAGGGAATCAGCCCCAGAATTTT
-,TRBJ2-1,TRBV4-1,TRBD2,CASSHPGLGGNEQFF,TGCGCCAGCAGCCACCCGGGACTCGGGGGGAATGAGCAGTTCTTC
few,TRBJ1-1,TRBV6-2/TRBV6-3,-,CASSYAVSEAFF,TGTGCCAGCAGTTACGCGGTTAGTGAAGCTTTCTTT
many,TRBJ2-2,TRBV7-2,-,CASSLSWTAQELFF,TGTGCCAGCAGCTTATCGTGGACGGCCCAGGAGCTGTTTTTT
few,TRBJ1-1,TRBV30,-,CADGGLNTEAFF,TGTGCGGACGGGGGTTTGAACACTGAAGCTTTCTTT
few,TRBJ2-5,TRBV29-1,TRBD2,CSVVGRGRETQYF,TGCAGCGTTGTAGGGAGGGGCCGAGAGACCCAGTACTTC
-,TRBJ2-5,TRBV28,TRBD1,CASRGGTGWETQYF,TGTGCCAGCAGAGGGGGGACAGGGTGGGAGACCCAGTACTTC
once,TRBJ2-3,TRBV20-1,TRBD2,CSASKTSGTEDTQYF,TGCAGTGCTAGTAAGACTAGCGGGACTGAAGATACGCAGTATTTT
-,TRBJ1-4,TRBV2,TRBD1,CASNSRDRDNEKLFF,TGTGCCAGCAACTCCCGGGACAGGGATAATGAAAAACTGTTTTTT
few,TRBJ1-1,TRBV12-3/TRBV12-4,-,CASSIGTYTEAFF,TGTGCCAGCAGCATCGGGACATACACTGAAGCTTTCTTT
many,TRBJ2-5,TRBV7-6,TRBD2,CASSLVGPSGGPEGTQYF,TGTGCCAGCAGCTTAGTTGGGCCTAGCGGGGGGCCGGAAGGGACCCAGTACTTC
-,TRBJ2-1,TRBV4-3,-,CASSQDNGWDEQFF,TGCGCCAGCAGCCAAGATAACGGGTGGGATGAGCAGTTCTTC
-,TRBJ2-7,TRBV28,-,CASTKGGEQYF,TGTGCCAGCACAAAGGGGGGAGAGCAGTACTTC
few,TRBJ2-7,TRBV11-2,-,CASSPDDARPYEQYF,TGTGCCAGCAGCCCTGACGACGCCCGACCCTACGAGCAGTACTTC
few,TRBJ2-7,TRBV6-2/TRBV6-3,-,CASSYSRETSYGEQYF,TGTGCCAGCAGTTATTCGAGAGAGACCTCCTACGGGGAGCAGTACTTC
-,TRBJ1-6,TRBV6-6,-,CASRESDSPLHF,TGTGCCAGCAGAGAATCGGATTCACCCCTCCACTTT
many,TRBJ2-7,TRBV7-2,TRBD1,CASSRDRLSSYEQYF,TGTGCCAGCAGTCGGGACAGGCTATCCTCCTACGAGCAGTACTTC
-,TRBJ2-1,TRBV7-6,TRBD2,CASSAPGRGDEQFF,TGTGCCAGCAGCGCTCCGGGGAGGGGCGATGAGCAGTTCTTC
few,TRBJ1-6,TRBV12-3/TRBV12-4,-,CASSQDRYNSPLHF,TGTGCCAGCAGCCAGGACAGATATAATTCACCCCTCCACTTT
-,TRBJ2-7,TRBV7-9,-,CASSPGPTYEQYF,TGTGCCAGCAGCCCCGGACCAACCTACGAGCAGTACTTC
few,TRBJ1-3,TRBV28,-,CASSLWAGTSGNTIYF,TGTGCCAGCAGTTTATGGGCAGGGACGTCTGGAAACACCATATATTTT
few,TRBJ2-5,TRBV28,TRBD2,CASSPRLAGVQETQYF,TGTGCCAGCAGTCCTAGACTAGCGGGAGTCCAAGAGACCCAGTACTTC